This T cell receptor (beta chain) was sequenced in a study of blood T cell repertoires in COVID-19. Across the study: Both acute and convalescent COVID-19 samples were obtained from the United States, Italy and Spain.

The germline V gene encodes CDR1 MGHRA and CDR2 YSYEKL. This CDR3 region has 12 residues. The germline V and J ends were trimmed by 1 base and 4 bases, with 5 bases remaining between them. Study members were between roughly 18 and 100 years old and lived in roughly 24 US regions. Participant reports of clinical history set cohort assignment. As originally analysed: Amplification of reference gene primers provided the estimated nucleated cell counts. Sequenced by immunoSEQ multiplex PCR; TCRdb stores in-frame clones only, minus some. V, J and clone size are those of that table, while D and trimming were read from the DNA. The top ten clones hold about 0.63% of a sample with roughly 400,000 clones, about 90% of them seen once.

Sequencing was carried out using PBMCs or T cells enriched from blood (not recorded which). The rearrangement uses TRBV4-1 and TRBJ2-7; D unclear. This receptor was taken from a young man who had recovered from COVID-19. CDR3 in DNA: TGCGCCAGCAGCCAAGTCCCGTACGAGCAGTACTTC. Protein product: CASSQVPYEQYF.